The entry below describes one T cell receptor beta chain. Cells designated naive CD8 were CD45RO-negative and were positively selected for CCR7, with terminally differentiated effector memory CD45RA+ cells excluded. At deep level, the assay was performed. Only in-frame clones appear in the TCRdb table, and some are missing; sequencing was by immunoSEQ multiplex PCR. The sample gives roughly 1,800,000 clones, approximately 95% of which show up once; 1.2% is in the top ten. V lost 2 bases to trimming and J lost 1 base, with 13 bases between them. The germline gives CDR1 PRHDT, CDR2 FYEKMQ (reference sequence). CDR3 length: 16 residues. This sample was taken from a study of shared clonotypes between healthy human individuals.

Sequencing input: naive CD8+ T cells sorted from blood. The V call is TRBV13, the J call TRBJ2-3, with D perhaps matching TRBD2 (6 bases). This receptor was identified in a man younger than 35 in good health. The CDR3 coding sequence is TGTGCCAGCAGCTTATTAGCGGAAGACCGCACAGATACGCAGTATTTT. This sequence encodes CASSLLAEDRTDTQYF.